The 16 T cell receptor beta chains given below trace back to one sample, sequenced in a study of blood T cell repertoires in COVID-19. Sequenced by immunoSEQ multiplex PCR; TCRdb stores in-frame clones only, minus some. This sample yields hundreds of thousands of clones, of which 90% are seen a single time; around 1% belongs to the top ten. The sample comprised peripheral blood. The source is a woman in her 40s with COVID-19, enrolled during active disease.

V gene TRBV4-3 combines with J gene TRBJ2-3; TRBD2 matches at 7 bases. The CDR3 is made up of 16 amino acids. Germline assignment: CDR1 LGHNA and CDR2 YSLEER. J lost 3 bases, V lost 0 bases, and 6 bases had no gene match. Here the CDR3 DNA reads TGCGCCAGCAGCCAAGACTGGGGGGGGAAGACAGATACGCAGTATTTT. Amino acid sequence: CASSQDWGGKTDTQYF.

The chain is built from TRBV4-3 and TRBJ2-2; 10 bases are shared with TRBD1. Per the germline V gene, CDR1 is LGHNA and CDR2 is YSLEER. The CDR3 runs to 19 residues. V dropped 3 bases and J dropped 6; count of bases not matched to a gene: 16. DNA for the CDR3: TGCGCCAGCAGCCAGTCAACCCGGGACAGGGGAATTCCGGCCGGGGAGCTGTTTTTT. Amino acids: CASSQSTRDRGIPAGELFF.

The chain employs TRBV6-5 and TRBJ2-7; 8 positions match TRBD2. The CDR3 totals 14 residues. J was trimmed by 3 bases and V by 2 bases; bases with no gene match: 3. Germline loops: CDR1 MNHEY, CDR2 SVGAGI. The CDR3 bases are TGTGCCAGCAGTTACGGTAGCGGGATCTACGAGCAGTACTTC. Amino acids: CASSYGSGIYEQYF.

The gene calls are TRBV2 and TRBJ2-3, with a possible D match to TRBD2 (6 bases). Trimming removed 0 bases at V and 5 bases at J, with 15 bases between. The CDR3 totals 16 residues. From germline, CDR1 is SNHLY and CDR2 FYNNEI. The CDR3 DNA follows: TGTGCCAGCAGTGAAGCGCTTCAGGGAGGAAGAGATACGCAGTATTTT. Its protein is CASSEALQGGRDTQYF.

The chain is built from TRBV5-1 and TRBJ1-2, with unresolved D. The CDR3 covers 14 residues. The V end was cut by 4 bases, the J end by 2 bases, with 12 bases between. Germline loops: CDR1 SGHRS, CDR2 YFSETQ. CDR3 DNA: TGCGCCAGCAGCCCCGGACGGGGAAACTATGGCTACACCTTC. Its translation: CASSPGRGNYGYTF.

This clone was detected once. The chain is built from TRBV27 and TRBJ2-3; no firm D call. CDR3 length equals 18 residues. V was cut by 3 bases and J by 2 bases, with 21 bases left in between. The germline CDR1 and CDR2 sequences are MNHEY and SMNVEV (reference sequence). The CDR3 is CASSFDPLQSKHTDTQYF. The CDR3 coding sequence is TGTGCCAGCAGTTTCGATCCCCTACAGAGTAAACACACAGATACGCAGTATTTT.

The chain carries TRBV29-1 and TRBJ2-5; TRBD2 matches at 7 bases. The CDR3 spans 13 residues. Germline CDR1 SQVTM, CDR2 ANQGSEA. The V gene end was trimmed by 3 bases and the J gene end by 4 bases; junction bases not matched to a gene: 5. The CDR3: CSVEAGRGETQYF. CDR3 DNA: TGCAGCGTTGAGGCAGGGAGGGGAGAGACCCAGTACTTC.

This chain links TRBV12-3 or TRBV12-4 with TRBJ1-5; D call uncertain. The CDR3 length is 12 residues. Trimming removed 4 bases at V and 7 bases at J, with 8 bases between. The CDR3 region has the DNA TGTGCCAGCAGTTCCGCCAGGCAGCCCCAGCATTTT. This gives the protein CASSSARQPQHF.

This clone has a single count. This rearrangement joins TRBV18 to TRBJ1-2; 9 bases are shared with TRBD1. V shed 6 bases and J 8 bases; nucleotides not matched to a gene: 13. Germline CDR1 is KGHSH and CDR2 is LQKENI. This CDR3 is 15 amino acids long. In DNA, the CDR3 is TGTGCCAGCTCTGGCCGGGACAGGGAGTCGAGAGGCTACACCTTC. Amino acids: CASSGRDRESRGYTF.

The V gene is TRBV18, the J gene TRBJ1-1; TRBD1 agrees at 9 bases. This CDR3 comprises 14 residues. CDR1 and CDR2 (germline): KGHSH, LQKENI. Losses at the gene ends were 6 bases for V and 4 bases for J; bases not matched to a gene: 6. CDR3 protein: CASSSKTGGTEAFF. The CDR3 bases are TGTGCCAGCTCGTCCAAGACAGGGGGCACTGAAGCTTTCTTT.

The rearrangement links TRBV2 to TRBJ1-2; D gene uncertain. The CDR3 is 14 amino acids. CDR1 and CDR2 from the germline V gene are SNHLY and FYNNEI. V lost 7 bases, J lost 0 bases, and 12 bases lay in between. The CDR3 is CASTIQLANYGYTF. Here the CDR3 DNA reads TGTGCCAGCACCATACAGTTAGCTAACTATGGCTACACCTTC.

V gene TRBV24-1 combines with J gene TRBJ2-3; D gene ambiguous. Trimming stripped 5 bases from V and 2 bases from J, with 16 bases between. The CDR3 covers 16 residues. Germline V gene data show CDR1 as KGHDR and CDR2 as SFDVKD. The CDR3 DNA sequence: TGTGCCACCAGTGCTTCCCATGCCACTTACACAGATACGCAGTATTTT. It translates to CATSASHATYTDTQYF.

This CDR3 is CASSLVASAYEQYF. DNA of the CDR3: TGTGCCAGCAGCTTAGTTGCTAGCGCCTACGAGCAGTACTTC. The chain joins TRBV7-2 to TRBJ2-7; weak D call: TRBD2 (6 bases). The CDR3 is 14 amino acids. V lost 1 base, J lost 2 bases, and 9 bases lay in between. Germline-derived CDR1 and CDR2 are SGHTA and FQGNSA.

This sequence joins TRBV7-3 and TRBJ1-3; 8 bases are a match to TRBD1. This CDR3 comprises 15 residues. With V trimmed by 4 bases and J by 2 bases, 4 bases remained unmatched. Germline V gene sequence: CDR1 SGHTA, CDR2 FQGTGA. CDR3 in amino acids: CASSSDRGAGNTIYF. CDR3 sequence (DNA): TGTGCCAGCAGCTCCGACAGGGGAGCTGGAAACACCATATATTTT.

For the CDR3, the DNA is TGTGCCAGCAGTTCAGGGTTGGGGAACACTGAAGCTTTCTTT. It is translated as CASSSGLGNTEAFF. The chain uses TRBV2 and TRBJ1-1; tentatively, D is TRBD1 (5 bases). The CDR3 sequence is 14 residues long. The germline CDR1 and CDR2 sequences are SNHLY and FYNNEI. Trimming stripped 5 bases from V and 1 base from J, with 11 bases between.

The chain recombines TRBV7-2 with TRBJ2-5, with 7 bases lining up with TRBD2. V trimming: 5 bases; J trimming: 5 bases; junction bases outside the gene matches: 11. In germline, CDR1 is SGHTA, CDR2 FQGNSA. The CDR3 consists of 15 residues. CDR3 region: CASSPSGGVEETQYF. For the CDR3, the DNA is TGTGCCAGCAGCCCCAGTGGGGGGGTTGAGGAGACCCAGTACTTC.